This T cell receptor beta chain was documented in a study of CD8 T cells in ankylosing spondylitis. Findings and limits, study-wide: Apparently characteristic of ankylosing spondylitis blood was a TCR beta motif (roughly eight highly homologous variants). Disease-linked clones, CD8+, were relatively rare in peripheral blood.

TCRdb reprocessed the 5' RACE reads via MiXCR and lists one record per CDR3 protein. In the table there are fewer than 200,000 distinct CDR3 sequences, around a sixth of which are singletons. Concerning this clonotype itself: Its antigen is unidentified.

Germline V CDR1 and CDR2: SGHTA, FQGNSA. The CDR3 spans 17 residues. Between the trimmed V and J ends, which lost 5 bases and 6 bases, there was a span of 23 bases. Specimen: blood, either unsorted or a sorted T cell fraction (not recorded which). J is TRBJ2-1 and V is TRBV7-2; TRBD2 is a possible D gene (6 bases). The sequence was collected from a male donor under 30 with ankylosing spondylitis or in good health (not recorded which). The CDR3 loop is CASSPPGGRPEFNEQFF. CDR3 DNA sequence: TGTGCCAGCAGCCCCCCTGGGGGGAGACCAGAATTCAATGAGCAGTTCTTC.